These T cell receptor beta chains were read from a single sample in a study of control samples from healthy donors and cancer patients. Produced via immunoSEQ multiplex PCR; TCRdb's table is partial and in-frame only. The sample contains about 130,000 clones, 80% to 95% of which appear only once. Sequenced: blood. The receptors were gathered from a man aged 18 to 29 in good health. Both conserved end residues are part of each CDR3. The order of the fields is V gene, D gene, clone size, J gene, CDR3 protein, CDR3 DNA. The D gene is left open where the match is weak. Size tells how often a clone was seen (once, few, many) or the class of an expanded clone, and some rows leave it out.

v_gene: TRBV5-5; d_gene: TRBD2; abundance: .; j_gene: TRBJ2-7; CDR3aa: CASSLGAGGGRLAVEQYF; CDR3nt: TGTGCCAGCAGCTTGGGGGCGGGCGGGGGACGCCTGGCGGTTGAGCAGTACTTC
v_gene: TRBV15; d_gene: .; abundance: .; j_gene: TRBJ2-1; CDR3aa: CATSRDRNNEQFF; CDR3nt: TGTGCCACCAGCAGAGATCGCAACAATGAGCAGTTCTTC
v_gene: TRBV3-1/TRBV3-2; d_gene: .; abundance: once; j_gene: TRBJ2-2; CDR3aa: CATRGGYNTGELFF; CDR3nt: TGTGCCACCAGGGGAGGCTACAACACCGGGGAGCTGTTTTTT
v_gene: TRBV10-1; d_gene: .; abundance: .; j_gene: TRBJ1-5; CDR3aa: CASRPTGAVSNQLQHF; CDR3nt: TGCGCCAGCAGGCCGACGGGGGCAGTAAGCAATCAGCTCCAGCATTTT
v_gene: TRBV6-5; d_gene: .; abundance: .; j_gene: TRBJ2-2; CDR3aa: CASSSNRDYTGELFF; CDR3nt: TGTGCCAGCAGTTCCAACAGGGACTACACCGGGGAGCTGTTTTTT
v_gene: TRBV6-1; d_gene: TRBD2; abundance: .; j_gene: TRBJ2-3; CDR3aa: CASSEALRGAPDTQYF; CDR3nt: TGTGCCAGCAGTGAAGCGCTGCGGGGGGCTCCAGATACGCAGTATTTT
v_gene: TRBV15; d_gene: .; abundance: .; j_gene: TRBJ2-7; CDR3aa: CATSRDRGRGRYEQYF; CDR3nt: TGTGCCACCAGCAGAGATCGTGGCAGGGGAAGGTACGAGCAGTACTTC
v_gene: TRBV5-8; d_gene: .; abundance: .; j_gene: TRBJ1-2; CDR3aa: CAGGNRAEYGYTF; CDR3nt: TGTGCCGGAGGAAACAGGGCGGAATATGGCTACACCTTC
v_gene: TRBV11-2; d_gene: .; abundance: .; j_gene: TRBJ2-5; CDR3aa: CASSSFGRRETQYF; CDR3nt: TGTGCCAGCAGCTCTTTCGGACGAAGGGAGACCCAGTACTTC
v_gene: TRBV18; d_gene: TRBD2; abundance: .; j_gene: TRBJ2-1; CDR3aa: CASSPAGGLNEQFF; CDR3nt: TGTGCCAGCTCACCAGCGGGAGGTCTCAATGAGCAGTTCTTC
v_gene: TRBV5-8; d_gene: .; abundance: .; j_gene: TRBJ1-2; CDR3aa: CASSFGRGNYGYTF; CDR3nt: TGTGCCAGCAGCTTTGGCAGGGGCAACTATGGCTACACCTTC
v_gene: TRBV4-2; d_gene: TRBD1; abundance: .; j_gene: TRBJ1-2; CDR3aa: CASSQDYPGTDNYGYTF; CDR3nt: TGTGCCAGCAGCCAAGATTACCCCGGGACAGATAACTATGGCTACACCTTC
v_gene: TRBV5-6; d_gene: .; abundance: .; j_gene: TRBJ1-3; CDR3aa: CATAAGTGNTIYF; CDR3nt: TGTGCCACAGCAGCAGGGACTGGAAACACCATATATTTT
v_gene: TRBV29-1; d_gene: TRBD2; abundance: .; j_gene: TRBJ2-3; CDR3aa: CSVGGTADTQYF; CDR3nt: TGCAGCGTGGGGGGGACGGCAGATACGCAGTATTTT
v_gene: TRBV4-3; d_gene: TRBD2; abundance: .; j_gene: TRBJ2-3; CDR3aa: CASSQERLAGGADTQYF; CDR3nt: TGCGCCAGCAGCCAAGAGAGACTAGCGGGAGGGGCAGATACGCAGTATTTT
v_gene: TRBV5-6; d_gene: .; abundance: .; j_gene: TRBJ2-7; CDR3aa: CASSLIGSYEQYF; CDR3nt: TGTGCCAGCAGCTTGATCGGATCCTACGAGCAGTACTTC
v_gene: TRBV7-6; d_gene: .; abundance: few; j_gene: TRBJ1-1; CDR3aa: CASSLTANTEAFF; CDR3nt: TGTGCCAGCAGCCTTACAGCTAACACTGAAGCTTTCTTT
v_gene: TRBV19; d_gene: TRBD1; abundance: .; j_gene: TRBJ1-1; CDR3aa: CASSVTGGHTEAFF; CDR3nt: TGTGCCAGTAGTGTGACAGGGGGCCACACTGAAGCTTTCTTT
v_gene: TRBV10-3; d_gene: .; abundance: once; j_gene: TRBJ1-3; CDR3aa: CAIRAGPGNTIYF; CDR3nt: TGTGCCATCAGAGCAGGGCCTGGAAACACCATATATTTT
v_gene: TRBV7-3; d_gene: TRBD1; abundance: once; j_gene: TRBJ1-2; CDR3aa: CASSLTGRTGAGYGYTF; CDR3nt: TGTGCCAGCAGCTTAACGGGACGGACAGGGGCTGGCTATGGCTACACCTTC
v_gene: TRBV12-3/TRBV12-4; d_gene: .; abundance: .; j_gene: TRBJ2-1; CDR3aa: CASSPRPYNEQFF; CDR3nt: TGTGCCAGCAGTCCCCGTCCCTACAATGAGCAGTTCTTC
v_gene: TRBV28; d_gene: .; abundance: .; j_gene: TRBJ1-1; CDR3aa: CASRRMGAWGRPDTEAFF; CDR3nt: TGTGCCAGCAGGAGAATGGGGGCATGGGGGAGACCCGACACTGAAGCTTTCTTT
v_gene: TRBV6-6; d_gene: TRBD1; abundance: .; j_gene: TRBJ2-2; CDR3aa: CASSKDRADTGELFF; CDR3nt: TGTGCCAGCAGTAAGGACAGGGCAGACACCGGGGAGCTGTTTTTT
v_gene: TRBV28; d_gene: TRBD2; abundance: .; j_gene: TRBJ2-1; CDR3aa: CASSSLDSGTSGTNEQFF; CDR3nt: TGTGCCAGCAGTTCCCTGGACTCCGGGACTAGCGGGACTAATGAGCAGTTCTTC
v_gene: TRBV24-1; d_gene: TRBD1; abundance: once; j_gene: TRBJ2-2; CDR3aa: CATSDPSGTVNINTGELFF; CDR3nt: TGTGCCACCAGTGATCCCTCAGGGACAGTCAATATCAACACCGGGGAGCTGTTTTTT
v_gene: TRBV20-1; d_gene: TRBD1; abundance: .; j_gene: TRBJ1-2; CDR3aa: CSASPRGLGGYTF; CDR3nt: TGCAGTGCTAGTCCAAGGGGGCTGGGTGGCTACACCTTC
v_gene: TRBV7-2; d_gene: .; abundance: once; j_gene: TRBJ1-2; CDR3aa: CASSLLGGGGYTF; CDR3nt: TGTGCCAGCAGCTTACTGGGGGGGGGCGGCTACACCTTC
v_gene: TRBV24-1; d_gene: .; abundance: .; j_gene: TRBJ1-4; CDR3aa: CATSDSLGGNEKLFF; CDR3nt: TGTGCCACCAGTGATTCCTTGGGAGGAAATGAAAAACTGTTTTTT
v_gene: TRBV5-4; d_gene: TRBD2; abundance: .; j_gene: TRBJ2-1; CDR3aa: CASSWGLADNEQFF; CDR3nt: TGTGCCAGCAGCTGGGGACTAGCGGACAATGAGCAGTTCTTC
v_gene: TRBV7-9; d_gene: TRBD1; abundance: .; j_gene: TRBJ1-6; CDR3aa: CASRDGQGNSPLHF; CDR3nt: TGTGCCAGCAGAGATGGACAGGGAAATTCACCCCTCCACTTT
v_gene: TRBV2; d_gene: .; abundance: .; j_gene: TRBJ2-7; CDR3aa: CASTTGSYEQYF; CDR3nt: TGTGCCAGCACCACAGGGTCCTACGAGCAGTACTTC
v_gene: TRBV28; d_gene: .; abundance: .; j_gene: TRBJ1-4; CDR3aa: CASSSAFLGEKLFF; CDR3nt: TGTGCCAGCAGTTCGGCCTTTTTGGGTGAAAAACTGTTTTTT
v_gene: TRBV2; d_gene: .; abundance: .; j_gene: TRBJ1-6; CDR3aa: CASSEIQDVSYNSPLHF; CDR3nt: TGTGCCAGCAGTGAAATTCAGGACGTATCCTATAATTCACCCCTCCACTTT
v_gene: TRBV27; d_gene: .; abundance: .; j_gene: TRBJ2-1; CDR3aa: CASSSGASAYNEQFF; CDR3nt: TGTGCCAGCAGTTCTGGGGCTAGCGCTTACAATGAGCAGTTCTTC
v_gene: TRBV12-3/TRBV12-4; d_gene: .; abundance: .; j_gene: TRBJ2-5; CDR3aa: CASSPGEGGTQYF; CDR3nt: TGTGCCAGCAGTCCCGGAGAAGGGGGGACCCAGTACTTC
v_gene: TRBV28; d_gene: .; abundance: .; j_gene: TRBJ1-1; CDR3aa: CASTNLDSEAFF; CDR3nt: TGTGCCAGCACTAACTTGGACTCAGAAGCTTTCTTT
v_gene: TRBV7-9; d_gene: .; abundance: once; j_gene: TRBJ2-5; CDR3aa: CAGSRGRETQYF; CDR3nt: TGTGCAGGCTCAAGGGGCCGGGAGACCCAGTACTTC
v_gene: TRBV30; d_gene: .; abundance: .; j_gene: TRBJ1-5; CDR3aa: CAWSFGIYSNQPQHF; CDR3nt: TGTGCCTGGAGTTTCGGGATATATAGCAATCAGCCCCAGCATTTT
v_gene: TRBV4-2; d_gene: .; abundance: once; j_gene: TRBJ1-2; CDR3aa: CASSQDLGYTF; CDR3nt: TGTGCCAGCAGCCAAGACTTAGGCTACACCTTC
v_gene: TRBV13; d_gene: .; abundance: .; j_gene: TRBJ2-2; CDR3aa: CASSLGYAGELFF; CDR3nt: TGTGCCAGCAGCTTAGGGTACGCCGGGGAGCTGTTTTTT
v_gene: TRBV29-1; d_gene: .; abundance: .; j_gene: TRBJ1-1; CDR3aa: CSVKNTEAFF; CDR3nt: TGCAGCGTCAAGAACACTGAAGCTTTCTTT
v_gene: TRBV4-3; d_gene: .; abundance: .; j_gene: TRBJ1-1; CDR3aa: CASSQDLNAEAFF; CDR3nt: TGCGCCAGCAGCCAAGATCTGAATGCTGAAGCTTTCTTT
v_gene: TRBV7-9; d_gene: .; abundance: .; j_gene: TRBJ1-2; CDR3aa: CASSPDSPGPYGYTF; CDR3nt: TGTGCCAGCAGCCCTGACTCCCCGGGTCCCTATGGCTACACCTTC
v_gene: TRBV18; d_gene: .; abundance: .; j_gene: TRBJ1-1; CDR3aa: CASSPGNTEAFF; CDR3nt: TGTGCCAGCTCACCGGGAAACACTGAAGCTTTCTTT
v_gene: TRBV4-1; d_gene: .; abundance: .; j_gene: TRBJ2-3; CDR3aa: CASSQVRGASTDTQYF; CDR3nt: TGCGCCAGCAGCCAAGTACGGGGGGCCAGCACAGATACGCAGTATTTT
v_gene: TRBV5-5; d_gene: .; abundance: .; j_gene: TRBJ1-1; CDR3aa: CASSPRVEGSAFF; CDR3nt: TGTGCCAGCAGCCCGAGGGTTGAGGGGTCAGCTTTCTTT
v_gene: TRBV3-1/TRBV3-2; d_gene: TRBD1; abundance: .; j_gene: TRBJ1-1; CDR3aa: CASSQGGRGLTEAFF; CDR3nt: TGTGCCAGCAGCCAAGGAGGTAGGGGGCTTACTGAAGCTTTCTTT
v_gene: TRBV11-3; d_gene: .; abundance: .; j_gene: TRBJ2-5; CDR3aa: CASSLFEETQYF; CDR3nt: TGTGCCAGCAGCTTGTTTGAAGAGACCCAGTACTTC
v_gene: TRBV6-2/TRBV6-3; d_gene: TRBD1; abundance: .; j_gene: TRBJ1-5; CDR3aa: CASSYLAGGGGGNQPQHF; CDR3nt: TGTGCCAGCAGTTACCTGGCAGGGGGCGGTGGCGGCAATCAGCCCCAGCATTTT
v_gene: TRBV7-2; d_gene: .; abundance: once; j_gene: TRBJ2-6; CDR3aa: CASSLVSQASSGANVLTF; CDR3nt: TGTGCCAGCAGCTTAGTAAGCCAGGCGTCCTCTGGGGCCAACGTCCTGACTTTC
v_gene: TRBV7-9; d_gene: .; abundance: .; j_gene: TRBJ2-3; CDR3aa: CASSLASYSDTQYF; CDR3nt: TGTGCCAGCAGCTTAGCTAGCTACTCAGATACGCAGTATTTT
v_gene: TRBV7-2; d_gene: TRBD1; abundance: .; j_gene: TRBJ1-6; CDR3aa: CASSSEGTGLSPLHF; CDR3nt: TGTGCCAGCAGCTCAGAAGGGACAGGGCTTTCACCCCTCCACTTT
v_gene: TRBV11-2; d_gene: .; abundance: .; j_gene: TRBJ2-5; CDR3aa: CASTTYGLETQYF; CDR3nt: TGTGCCAGCACCACCTATGGGCTAGAGACCCAGTACTTC
v_gene: TRBV4-1; d_gene: TRBD2; abundance: .; j_gene: TRBJ2-3; CDR3aa: CASSQDRGGGGTDTQYF; CDR3nt: TGCGCCAGCAGCCAAGATCGAGGCGGGGGGGGCACAGATACGCAGTATTTT
v_gene: TRBV28; d_gene: TRBD1; abundance: .; j_gene: TRBJ2-1; CDR3aa: CASSSMTGVGEQFF; CDR3nt: TGTGCCAGCAGTTCAATGACAGGGGTCGGTGAGCAGTTCTTC